The rows below give T cell receptor beta chains drawn from one sample of a study of cytomegalovirus exposure and HLA in healthy donors. Sequencing used immunoSEQ multiplex PCR; TCRdb keeps in-frame clones, though not all of them. Here the sample spans 90,000 to 150,000 clones, roughly 80% being singletons. The sample was PBMCs. These receptors came from a man aged 45-65 years in good health and CMV-seronegative. The CDR3 runs from the conserved cysteine through the conserved F or W. D genes are given only for firm matches. Clone size appears in some rows only: once, few, many, or a class for an expanded clone.

v_gene: TRBV28
d_gene: NA
j_gene: TRBJ2-1
abundance: NA
CDR3nt: TGTGCCAGCAGCCGGACCCGGACACACTCCTACAATGAGCAGTTCTTC
CDR3aa: CASSRTRTHSYNEQFF

v_gene: TRBV30
d_gene: NA
j_gene: TRBJ1-4
abundance: NA
CDR3nt: TGTGCTGCCAAACCCAGGGGTGTAGAGGAAAAACTGTTTTTT
CDR3aa: CAAKPRGVEEKLFF

v_gene: TRBV19
d_gene: NA
j_gene: TRBJ1-4
abundance: once
CDR3nt: TGTGCCAGTAATGTCGGACAGCATGAAAAACTGTTTTTT
CDR3aa: CASNVGQHEKLFF

v_gene: TRBV7-9
d_gene: TRBD1
j_gene: TRBJ1-4
abundance: NA
CDR3nt: TGTGCCAGCAGCCCGGAGATATCAGGGGGCCGTGAAAAACTGTTTTTT
CDR3aa: CASSPEISGGREKLFF

v_gene: TRBV5-4
d_gene: NA
j_gene: TRBJ2-1
abundance: NA
CDR3nt: TGTGCCAGCAGCTTGGTGACGGGGTCCTACAATGAGCAGTTCTTC
CDR3aa: CASSLVTGSYNEQFF

v_gene: TRBV9
d_gene: TRBD1
j_gene: TRBJ1-1
abundance: NA
CDR3nt: TGTGCCAGCAGCGTTACCGGGACAGTGAACACTGAAGCTTTCTTT
CDR3aa: CASSVTGTVNTEAFF

v_gene: TRBV7-9
d_gene: TRBD1
j_gene: TRBJ2-7
abundance: NA
CDR3nt: TGTTCCAGCAGCTCACCGGACAGGGGGAGCTACGAGCAGTACTTC
CDR3aa: CSSSSPDRGSYEQYF

v_gene: TRBV5-6
d_gene: NA
j_gene: TRBJ1-2
abundance: once
CDR3nt: TGTGCCAGCAGCATCGTGCCGCGGGGGATAGGCGATGGCTACACCTTC
CDR3aa: CASSIVPRGIGDGYTF

v_gene: TRBV6-1
d_gene: TRBD1
j_gene: TRBJ2-2
abundance: NA
CDR3nt: TGTGCCAGCAGTGAACGGACAGGGGTCGCCGGGGAGCTGTTTTTT
CDR3aa: CASSERTGVAGELFF

v_gene: TRBV6-1
d_gene: NA
j_gene: TRBJ1-1
abundance: NA
CDR3nt: TGTGCCAGCAGTGAAGCGGGCCCCACCACTGAAGCTTTCTTT
CDR3aa: CASSEAGPTTEAFF

v_gene: TRBV11-2
d_gene: NA
j_gene: TRBJ2-7
abundance: NA
CDR3nt: TGTGCCAGCAGCTTGCAAAAGGGGATGGAATGGAAGCAGTACTTC
CDR3aa: CASSLQKGMEWKQYF

v_gene: TRBV11-2
d_gene: NA
j_gene: TRBJ2-3
abundance: NA
CDR3nt: TGTGCCAGCAGCGAGACGGGGTCAGATACGCAGTATTTT
CDR3aa: CASSETGSDTQYF

v_gene: TRBV6-1
d_gene: NA
j_gene: TRBJ2-1
abundance: once
CDR3nt: TGTGCCAGCAGCCCCACCCGCAGGGCCAATGAGCAGTTCTTC
CDR3aa: CASSPTRRANEQFF

v_gene: TRBV1
d_gene: NA
j_gene: TRBJ2-1
abundance: once
CDR3nt: TGCACCAGCAGCCAGAAGGGACTAGCGGGAGTTCTCTACAATGAGCAGTTCTTC
CDR3aa: CTSSQKGLAGVLYNEQFF

v_gene: TRBV27
d_gene: TRBD1
j_gene: TRBJ2-5
abundance: NA
CDR3nt: TGTGCCAGCAGTCGACCGGACAGGGTCGAGACCCAGTACTTC
CDR3aa: CASSRPDRVETQYF

v_gene: TRBV5-6
d_gene: NA
j_gene: TRBJ1-2
abundance: NA
CDR3nt: TGTGCCAGCAGCTCAATCAGAGGGGGGGACCTTCCCTATGGCTACACCTTC
CDR3aa: CASSSIRGGDLPYGYTF

v_gene: TRBV29-1
d_gene: TRBD1
j_gene: TRBJ1-2
abundance: NA
CDR3nt: TGCAGCGTTGCCGGGGACAGGGCTATTAACTATGGCTACACCTTC
CDR3aa: CSVAGDRAINYGYTF

v_gene: TRBV5-6
d_gene: TRBD1
j_gene: TRBJ2-5
abundance: NA
CDR3nt: TGTGCCAGCACCTACTTAACAGGGGTCCAAGAGACCCAGTACTTC
CDR3aa: CASTYLTGVQETQYF

v_gene: TRBV6-5
d_gene: TRBD1
j_gene: TRBJ2-4
abundance: NA
CDR3nt: TGTGCCAGCAGTTACTCGAGGCAGGGGGTCATTCAGTACTTC
CDR3aa: CASSYSRQGVIQYF

v_gene: TRBV27
d_gene: NA
j_gene: TRBJ1-2
abundance: NA
CDR3nt: TGTGCCAGCAGTTTAGGGCCCGGGGGGCCCAACTATGGCTACACCTTC
CDR3aa: CASSLGPGGPNYGYTF

v_gene: TRBV7-2
d_gene: TRBD2
j_gene: TRBJ2-7
abundance: NA
CDR3nt: TGTGCCAGCAGCTTAGATAGCGGACTAGCGGGGGGGAGTCTATTCGAGCAGTACTTC
CDR3aa: CASSLDSGLAGGSLFEQYF

v_gene: TRBV5-5
d_gene: NA
j_gene: TRBJ1-1
abundance: once
CDR3nt: TGTGCCAGCACCCAATGGGGCGCCCCAGATTCCAACACTGAAGCTTTCTTT
CDR3aa: CASTQWGAPDSNTEAFF

v_gene: TRBV28
d_gene: TRBD1
j_gene: TRBJ1-6
abundance: NA
CDR3nt: TGTGCCAGCAGTACCCCCCAGGGGGGTGGTTCACCCCTCCACTTT
CDR3aa: CASSTPQGGGSPLHF

v_gene: TRBV5-1
d_gene: NA
j_gene: TRBJ2-7
abundance: NA
CDR3nt: TGCGCCAGCAGCTTACGGGGGATCGAGCAGTACTTC
CDR3aa: CASSLRGIEQYF

v_gene: TRBV7-3
d_gene: TRBD2
j_gene: TRBJ2-2
abundance: NA
CDR3nt: TGTGCCAGCAGCTTACAACTAGCGGTGAACACCGGGGAGCTGTTTTTT
CDR3aa: CASSLQLAVNTGELFF

v_gene: TRBV7-2
d_gene: TRBD2
j_gene: TRBJ2-7
abundance: NA
CDR3nt: TGTGCCAGCAGCCGAGGACTAGCGGGAGGGGAATACGAGCAGTACTTC
CDR3aa: CASSRGLAGGEYEQYF

v_gene: TRBV5-1
d_gene: NA
j_gene: TRBJ1-1
abundance: once
CDR3nt: TGCGCCAGCAGCTCAAACACGAACAGTGGGACTGAAGCTTTCTTT
CDR3aa: CASSSNTNSGTEAFF

v_gene: TRBV5-5
d_gene: NA
j_gene: TRBJ2-3
abundance: NA
CDR3nt: TGTGCCAGCAGATCCGGTCAGCACGGGACAGATACGCAGTATTTT
CDR3aa: CASRSGQHGTDTQYF

v_gene: TRBV10-3
d_gene: TRBD2
j_gene: TRBJ2-4
abundance: NA
CDR3nt: TGTGCCACCGGGGGGGACGATTTAGCCAAAAACATTCAGTACTTC
CDR3aa: CATGGDDLAKNIQYF

v_gene: TRBV28
d_gene: NA
j_gene: TRBJ2-7
abundance: NA
CDR3nt: TGTGCCAGCAGTTTGGGGGGACTCCTATACGAGCAGTACTTC
CDR3aa: CASSLGGLLYEQYF

v_gene: TRBV9
d_gene: NA
j_gene: TRBJ1-3
abundance: NA
CDR3nt: TGTGCCAGCAGCGTAGGGACCAGAGGGCCTGGAAACACCATATATTTT
CDR3aa: CASSVGTRGPGNTIYF

v_gene: TRBV9
d_gene: TRBD2
j_gene: TRBJ2-1
abundance: once
CDR3nt: TGTGCCAGCAGCGTGACTAGCGGGAGCCACAATGAGCAGTTCTTC
CDR3aa: CASSVTSGSHNEQFF

v_gene: TRBV4-3
d_gene: TRBD1
j_gene: TRBJ2-1
abundance: NA
CDR3nt: TGCGCCAGCAGCCAAGGACAGGGGGGCTACAATGAGCAGTTCTTC
CDR3aa: CASSQGQGGYNEQFF

v_gene: TRBV28
d_gene: NA
j_gene: TRBJ2-2
abundance: once
CDR3nt: TGTGCCAGCGGGGCGGGACCCGGACAGAACACCGGGGAGCTGTTTTTT
CDR3aa: CASGAGPGQNTGELFF

v_gene: TRBV28
d_gene: NA
j_gene: TRBJ1-5
abundance: NA
CDR3nt: TGTGCCAGCAGCCGACCGGGACAATATCAGCCCCAGCATTTT
CDR3aa: CASSRPGQYQPQHF

v_gene: TRBV7-6
d_gene: TRBD1
j_gene: TRBJ2-1
abundance: few
CDR3nt: TGTGCCAGCAGCCTAGGACAGGGGGACAATGAGCAGTTCTTC
CDR3aa: CASSLGQGDNEQFF

v_gene: TRBV7-2
d_gene: TRBD2
j_gene: TRBJ2-1
abundance: few
CDR3nt: TGTGCCAGCAGCTTAGCTTTGGCGGGAGCCAATGAGCAGTTCTTC
CDR3aa: CASSLALAGANEQFF

v_gene: TRBV9
d_gene: NA
j_gene: TRBJ2-7
abundance: NA
CDR3nt: TGTGCCAGCAGCGGGGGCAACGGCTACGAGCAGTACTTC
CDR3aa: CASSGGNGYEQYF

v_gene: TRBV11-2
d_gene: NA
j_gene: TRBJ1-4
abundance: few
CDR3nt: TGTGCCAGCAGCTTCACAACTAATGAAAAACTGTTTTTT
CDR3aa: CASSFTTNEKLFF

v_gene: TRBV29-1
d_gene: TRBD1
j_gene: TRBJ2-7
abundance: NA
CDR3nt: TGCAGCGTTGAAACGACAGGGCCAGGCTACGAGCAGTACTTC
CDR3aa: CSVETTGPGYEQYF

v_gene: TRBV29-1
d_gene: NA
j_gene: TRBJ2-3
abundance: NA
CDR3nt: TGCAGCCAAATAGGGGGGGAACATGATACGCAGTATTTT
CDR3aa: CSQIGGEHDTQYF

v_gene: TRBV15
d_gene: TRBD1
j_gene: TRBJ1-4
abundance: few
CDR3nt: TGTGCCACCAACAAGAGGACAGGTGAAAAACTGTTTTTT
CDR3aa: CATNKRTGEKLFF

v_gene: TRBV29-1
d_gene: NA
j_gene: TRBJ1-4
abundance: NA
CDR3nt: TGCAGCGGCGGTATAGCCGCTAATGAAAAACTGTTTTTT
CDR3aa: CSGGIAANEKLFF

v_gene: TRBV4-3
d_gene: TRBD1
j_gene: TRBJ2-7
abundance: NA
CDR3nt: TGCGCCAGCAGCCAGGGGGAGGTGGACAGGGAGCTTTCTTGGATCTACGAGCAGTACTTC
CDR3aa: CASSQGEVDRELSWIYEQYF

v_gene: TRBV28
d_gene: NA
j_gene: TRBJ2-6
abundance: NA
CDR3nt: TGTGCCAGCAGTTTATTTCAGGGTATAGGGTCTGGGGCCAACGTCCTGACTTTC
CDR3aa: CASSLFQGIGSGANVLTF

v_gene: TRBV7-2
d_gene: TRBD1
j_gene: TRBJ1-4
abundance: NA
CDR3nt: TGTGCCAGCAGCTGGGACAGGGGTTCGGAAAAACTGTTTTTT
CDR3aa: CASSWDRGSEKLFF

v_gene: TRBV4-3
d_gene: TRBD2
j_gene: TRBJ2-3
abundance: NA
CDR3nt: TGCGCCAGCAGCCTCAGACTAGCGGGCACAGATACGCAGTATTTT
CDR3aa: CASSLRLAGTDTQYF

v_gene: TRBV2
d_gene: TRBD1
j_gene: TRBJ1-1
abundance: NA
CDR3nt: TGTGCCAGCAGTGAAAACAGGGGGCGGACTGAAGCTTTCTTT
CDR3aa: CASSENRGRTEAFF

v_gene: TRBV29-1
d_gene: NA
j_gene: TRBJ1-2
abundance: NA
CDR3nt: TGCAGCGTTGATGTGGTTGGGGCCTATGGCTACACCTTC
CDR3aa: CSVDVVGAYGYTF

v_gene: TRBV7-3
d_gene: TRBD2
j_gene: TRBJ2-3
abundance: NA
CDR3nt: TGTGCCAGCAGCTTACTAGCGGGGGGTACAGATACGCAGTATTTT
CDR3aa: CASSLLAGGTDTQYF

v_gene: TRBV7-3
d_gene: TRBD1
j_gene: TRBJ2-3
abundance: once
CDR3nt: TGTGCCAGCAGCCCTCAGGGGGCAGATACGCAGTATTTT
CDR3aa: CASSPQGADTQYF

v_gene: TRBV19
d_gene: TRBD2
j_gene: TRBJ2-1
abundance: few
CDR3nt: TGTGCCAGTAGTAAGGTCAGGGGAGGCGGGAGGGCCTCCAATGAGCAGTTCTTC
CDR3aa: CASSKVRGGGRASNEQFF

v_gene: TRBV29-1
d_gene: NA
j_gene: TRBJ2-5
abundance: few
CDR3nt: TGCAGCGCCCCCGGGCAGGGCAACTACCAAGAGACCCAGTACTTC
CDR3aa: CSAPGQGNYQETQYF

v_gene: TRBV2
d_gene: NA
j_gene: TRBJ1-3
abundance: NA
CDR3nt: TGTGCCAGCAGTGAAAGCTTCGGGATGTCTGGAAACACCATATATTTT
CDR3aa: CASSESFGMSGNTIYF

v_gene: TRBV7-9
d_gene: NA
j_gene: TRBJ2-7
abundance: NA
CDR3nt: TGTGCCAGCAGCCCTGACAGGAAAGCCTACGAGCAGTACTTC
CDR3aa: CASSPDRKAYEQYF

v_gene: TRBV5-6
d_gene: NA
j_gene: TRBJ1-6
abundance: NA
CDR3nt: TGTGCCAGCAGCTTGGCAGGGGCGAATTCACCCCTCCACTTT
CDR3aa: CASSLAGANSPLHF

v_gene: TRBV6-5
d_gene: NA
j_gene: TRBJ1-5
abundance: once
CDR3nt: TGTGCCAGCAGTTACTCGTCCGTGTCCAATCAGCCCCAGCATTTT
CDR3aa: CASSYSSVSNQPQHF

v_gene: TRBV5-8
d_gene: NA
j_gene: TRBJ2-7
abundance: NA
CDR3nt: TGTGCCAGCAGCTTGGGATCATCAGGGCGCTACGAGCAGTACTTC
CDR3aa: CASSLGSSGRYEQYF

v_gene: TRBV11-2
d_gene: NA
j_gene: TRBJ2-1
abundance: NA
CDR3nt: TGTGCCAGCAGCTTCCACACCTACAATGAGCAGTTCTTC
CDR3aa: CASSFHTYNEQFF

v_gene: TRBV9
d_gene: TRBD1
j_gene: TRBJ2-7
abundance: NA
CDR3nt: TGTGCCAGCAGCGTCGACAGGGGCCACGAGCAGTACTTC
CDR3aa: CASSVDRGHEQYF